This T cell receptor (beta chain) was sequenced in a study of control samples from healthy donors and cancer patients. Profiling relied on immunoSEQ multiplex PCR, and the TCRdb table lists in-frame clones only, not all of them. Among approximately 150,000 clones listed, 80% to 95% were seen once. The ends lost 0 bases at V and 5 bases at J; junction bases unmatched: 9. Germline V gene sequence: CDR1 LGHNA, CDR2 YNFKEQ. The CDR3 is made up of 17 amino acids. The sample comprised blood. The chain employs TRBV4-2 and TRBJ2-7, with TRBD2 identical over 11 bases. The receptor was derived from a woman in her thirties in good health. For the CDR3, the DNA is TGTGCCAGCAGCCAAGATCTTGGAGCTAGCGGGAGGAACGAGCAGTACTTC. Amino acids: CASSQDLGASGRNEQYF.